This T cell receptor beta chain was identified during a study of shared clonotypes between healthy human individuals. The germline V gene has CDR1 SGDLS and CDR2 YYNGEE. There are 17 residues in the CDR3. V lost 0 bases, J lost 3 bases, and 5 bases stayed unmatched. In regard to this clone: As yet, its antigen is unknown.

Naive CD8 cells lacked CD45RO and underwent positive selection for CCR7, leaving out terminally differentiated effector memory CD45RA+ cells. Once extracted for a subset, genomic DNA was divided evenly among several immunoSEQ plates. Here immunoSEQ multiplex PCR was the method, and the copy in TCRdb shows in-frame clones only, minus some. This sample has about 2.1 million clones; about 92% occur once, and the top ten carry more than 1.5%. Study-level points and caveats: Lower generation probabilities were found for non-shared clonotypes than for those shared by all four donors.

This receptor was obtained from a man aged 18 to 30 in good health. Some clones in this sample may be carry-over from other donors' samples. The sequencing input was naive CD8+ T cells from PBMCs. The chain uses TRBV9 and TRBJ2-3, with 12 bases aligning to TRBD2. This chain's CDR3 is CASSVGLAGVGTDTQYF. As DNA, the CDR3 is TGTGCCAGCAGCGTAGGACTAGCGGGAGTAGGGACAGATACGCAGTATTTT.